This entry lists 29 T cell receptor beta chains sequenced from one sample in a study of cytomegalovirus exposure and HLA in healthy donors. A multiplex PCR was run with 60 Vbeta primers and 13 Jbeta primers. The table came from immunoSEQ multiplex PCR; TCRdb's copy has only in-frame clones and leaves some out. The table shows over 110,000 clones, with around 83% occurring only once. The sequencing input was PBMCs. The receptors here all came from a male donor in good health and CMV-seropositive.

This chain links TRBV6-6 with TRBJ2-1, with 9 bases that match TRBD2. Germline values: CDR1 MNHNY, CDR2 SVGAGI (reference sequence). This CDR3 region has 16 residues. J was trimmed by 8 bases and V by 2 bases; bases with no gene match: 10. The CDR3 spells CASSYAVAGVKDEQFF. The CDR3 DNA follows: TGTGCCAGCAGTTACGCAGTAGCGGGAGTTAAGGATGAGCAGTTCTTC.

This rearrangement joins TRBV19 to TRBJ1-1; no reliable D call. The V gene lost 5 bases and the J gene lost 4 bases, with 14 bases spanning the gap. The CDR3 extends over 14 amino acids. CDR1 is LNHDA and CDR2 is SQIVND in the germline V gene (reference sequence). The CDR3 DNA reads TGTGCCAGTAGTGCCCCGCCGGGAGGCACTGAAGCTTTCTTT. This gives the protein CASSAPPGGTEAFF.

The table lists this clone with a count of one. The chain joins TRBV5-5 to TRBJ2-3, with 7 bases that match TRBD2. Germline V gene lookup returns CDR1 SGHKS and CDR2 YYEKEE (reference sequence). The CDR3 is 15 residues long. V lost 5 bases and J lost 3; bases outside the gene matches: 9. The CDR3 DNA is TGTGCCAGCAGGAAGGGCGGGAGTTTGACAGATACGCAGTATTTT. This translates into CASRKGGSLTDTQYF.

This clone showed up just a few times. The chain links TRBV28 to TRBJ2-5, with TRBD2 matching over 10 bases. The J segment lost 3 bases and the V segment lost 5 bases, leaving 9 bases of the junction unmatched. This CDR3 has 16 amino acids. CDR1 is MDHEN, CDR2 SYDVKM, per germline. CDR3 residues: CASSKILAGRKETQYF. CDR3 bases: TGTGCCAGCAGTAAGATACTAGCGGGACGAAAAGAGACCCAGTACTTC. The full variable domain, with the rest looked up from reference TRBV28 and TRBJ2-5, is DVKVTQSSRYLVKRTGEKVFLECVQDMDHENMFWYRQDPGLGLRLIYFSYDVKMKEKGDIPEGYSVSREKKERFSLILESASTNQTSMYLCASSKILAGRKETQYFGPGTRLLVL.

V and J are TRBV5-5 and TRBJ2-2; perhaps TRBD1 as D (5 bases). Germline CDR1 reads SGHKS; CDR2 reads YYEKEE (reference sequence). The CDR3 has 16 residues. V dropped 5 bases and J dropped 0 bases, with 14 bases sitting between them. CDR3 region: CASRLPTATNTGELFF. CDR3 DNA: TGTGCCAGCAGACTACCGACAGCCACGAACACCGGGGAGCTGTTTTTT.

The V gene is TRBV7-2, the J gene TRBJ2-1; D might be TRBD2 (6 bases). Germline loops: CDR1 SGHTA, CDR2 FQGNSA. The germline V and J ends were trimmed by 7 bases and 6 bases, with 19 bases remaining between them. The CDR3 loop spans 15 amino acids. The CDR3 protein is CASNPTSGTRNEQFF. DNA for the CDR3: TGTGCCAGCAATCCCACGTCCGGGACTCGCAATGAGCAGTTCTTC.

The gene calls are TRBV11-2 and TRBJ1-1, with unresolved D. V gave up 1 base and J gave up 8 bases, with 8 bases separating them. CDR3 length equals 12 residues. Germline V gives CDR1 SGHAT, CDR2 FQNNGV. The CDR3 loop reads CASSLGHTEAFF. As DNA, the CDR3 is TGTGCCAGCAGCTTAGGGCATACAGAAGCTTTCTTT.

J is TRBJ2-7 and V is TRBV18; 7 bases fit TRBD2. The junction had 6 bases not matched to a gene; V was cut back by 3 bases and J by 4 bases. The CDR3 is 14 amino acids. Germline V gives CDR1 KGHSH, CDR2 LQKENI. CDR3 sequence reads: CASSPPGGLYEQYF. As DNA, the CDR3 is TGTGCCAGCTCACCCCCGGGAGGATTATACGAGCAGTACTTC.

The DNA of the CDR3 is TGTGCCAGCTCACCACCGTCAGGGCTCTCAGGAAACACCATATATTTT. Protein: CASSPPSGLSGNTIYF. The chain links TRBV18 to TRBJ1-3, with a weak D call TRBD1 (5 bases). Trimming took 0 bases from V and 4 from J, leaving 13 bases between them. This CDR3 spans 16 amino acids. Germline CDR1 and CDR2: KGHSH and LQKENI.

This chain joins TRBV7-4 and TRBJ1-3; no clear D. The germline V and J ends were trimmed by 2 bases and 9 bases, with 11 bases remaining between them. Germline V gene sequence: CDR1 SGHVT, CDR2 SQSDAQ. The CDR3 is 13 residues long. The DNA for the CDR3 is TGTGCCAGCAGCTTATTCCCGAGTGGCACCATATATTTT. It yields the protein CASSLFPSGTIYF.

The chain is built from TRBV19 and TRBJ2-7; TRBD2 matches at 9 bases. CDR1 is LNHDA, CDR2 SQIVND, per germline (reference sequence). The CDR3 is 18 amino acids. The V and J ends lost 2 bases and 1 base, in that order; junction bases with no gene match: 12. DNA of the CDR3: TGTGCCAGTAGTATAACCCCGGCCAACGGACTAGCGTCCTACGAGCAGTACTTC. This codes for CASSITPANGLASYEQYF.

The count of this clone is one. This rearrangement joins TRBV2 to TRBJ1-3; possible D gene TRBD1, 5 bases. The germline gives CDR1 SNHLY, CDR2 FYNNEI. Trimming left V 6 bases short and J 2 bases short, with 5 bases between. The CDR3 is 12 residues long. CDR3 sequence: CASRGPGNTIYF. CDR3 sequence (DNA): TGTGCCAGCAGGGGGCCTGGAAACACCATATATTTT.

The table lists this clone with a few counts. The genes are TRBV23-1 and TRBJ1-5, with TRBD1 matching over 7 bases. Being an ORF, TRBV23-1 has a function that is uncertain. CDR3 length: 16 amino acids. With V trimmed by 0 bases and J by 0 bases, 2 bases remained unmatched. CDR3 in amino acids: CASSQSRGPSNQPQHF. DNA of the CDR3: TGCGCCAGCAGTCAATCAAGGGGGCCTAGCAATCAGCCCCAGCATTTT.

This clone has just one count. This rearrangement joins TRBV4-1 to TRBJ1-1; maybe TRBD1 (5 bases). This CDR3 region has 14 residues. Germline CDR1 and CDR2: MGHRA and YSYEKL. Trimming shortened V by 5 bases and J by 4 bases, and 14 bases separated the two germline ends. The CDR3 DNA sequence: TGCGCCAGCAGCTCAAGGGGTGGTGGCACTGAAGCTTTCTTT. Translation: CASSSRGGGTEAFF.

The chain uses TRBV27 and TRBJ2-7; 8 positions match TRBD1. The CDR3 length is 15 residues. Per the germline V gene, CDR1 is MNHEY and CDR2 is SMNVEV (reference sequence). V lost 5 bases and J lost 2; bases outside the gene matches: 8. CDR3 amino acids: CASSVTGTGAYEQYF. CDR3 sequence (DNA): TGTGCCAGCAGTGTGACTGGGACAGGCGCCTACGAGCAGTACTTC.

The chain recombines TRBV5-1 with TRBJ2-7; D gene uncertain. The CDR3 contains 13 residues. Germline V gene data show CDR1 as SGHRS and CDR2 as YFSETQ. Trimming shortened V by 4 bases and J by 2 bases, and 10 bases separated the two germline ends. CDR3 DNA: TGCGCCAGCAGCGCCGACGGAGCCTACGAGCAGTACTTC. Translated: CASSADGAYEQYF.

Turning to this clone: One junction end disagrees with the germline gene, perhaps due to a read error. The chain employs TRBV6-5 and TRBJ2-5, with 9 nucleotides matching TRBD2. The CDR3 extends over 14 amino acids. Germline V gene data show CDR1 as MNHEY and CDR2 as SVGAGI. Here the CDR3 DNA reads TGTGCCAGCAGTTACGGGACTAGCCAAGGGACCCAGTACTTC. This encodes CASSYGTSQGTQYF.

This rearrangement joins TRBV6-6 to TRBJ1-1, with TRBD1 as a possible D gene (5 bases). Trimming left V 0 bases short and J 7 bases short, with 18 bases between. This CDR3 contains 16 residues. CDR1 and CDR2 (germline): MNHNY, SVGAGI (reference sequence). In DNA form, the CDR3 reads TGTGCCAGCAGTTACTCCCCGGACACCAAAAGGGGTGAAGCTTTCTTT. This sequence encodes CASSYSPDTKRGEAFF.

The rearrangement links TRBV14 to TRBJ2-1, with a possible D match to TRBD2 (6 bases). The V end lost 1 base, the J end lost 7 bases, and 23 bases lay between the germline ends. The CDR3 contains 18 residues. The germline CDR1 and CDR2 sequences are SGHDN and FVKESK. The CDR3 DNA is TGTGCCAGCAGCCAAGTGGTGGTGGGAGGCCCTTCGGGGAATGAGCAGTTCTTC. It specifies CASSQVVVGGPSGNEQFF.

This rearrangement joins TRBV9 to TRBJ2-3; weak D call: TRBD2 (7 bases). Germline assignment: CDR1 SGDLS and CDR2 YYNGEE. Trimming shortened V by 0 bases and J by 4 bases, and 12 bases separated the two germline ends. This CDR3 has 15 residues. The CDR3: CASSVGRGASDTQYF. The CDR3, as DNA: TGTGCCAGCAGCGTAGGACGGGGGGCTTCAGATACGCAGTATTTT.

The CDR3 region is CASSEGQGPAFF. CDR3 coding DNA: TGTGCCAGCAGTGAGGGACAGGGTCCGGCTTTCTTT. The chain has TRBV6-1 and TRBJ1-1; 9 positions match TRBD1. J was trimmed by 11 bases and V by 3 bases; bases with no gene match: 4. Germline V gene data show CDR1 as MNHNS and CDR2 as SASEGT. CDR3 length: 12 amino acids.

The chain combines TRBV5-4 with TRBJ2-5; 7 bases agree with TRBD2. The CDR3 is 16 residues long. The V gene's germline CDR1 is SGHNT and CDR2 YYREEE (reference sequence). J gave up 2 bases and V 0 bases, and 7 bases lay outside the gene matches. CDR3 region: CASSLVGAGSQETQYF. CDR3 bases: TGTGCCAGCAGCTTGGTTGGAGCGGGGTCACAAGAGACCCAGTACTTC.

This clone came up once. The J gene is TRBJ2-7, the V gene TRBV7-6, with 9 bases fitting TRBD2. The germline gives CDR1 SGHVS, CDR2 FNYEAQ. The trim removed 1 base at V and 1 base at J, leaving 11 bases unmatched. The CDR3 is 18 residues long. CDR3 sequence: CASSLEPSGEIRSYEQYF. DNA of the CDR3: TGTGCCAGCAGCTTAGAACCTAGCGGGGAGATCAGGTCCTACGAGCAGTACTTC.

The chain links TRBV9 to TRBJ2-7; TRBD2 matches at 8 bases. CDR3 size: 13 residues. With 4 bases clipped from V and 2 bases from J, the junction kept 2 bases outside the gene matches. Germline V gives CDR1 SGDLS, CDR2 YYNGEE. The CDR3 DNA sequence: TGTGCCAGCAGCCCGGGGGGGGCCTACGAGCAGTACTTC. Encoded protein: CASSPGGAYEQYF.

The genes are TRBV5-1 and TRBJ2-5; 10 positions match TRBD2. Germline-derived CDR1 and CDR2 are SGHRS and YFSETQ. V lost 4 bases to trimming and J lost 5 bases; unmatched junction nucleotides: 26. The CDR3 contains 21 residues. CDR3 sequence: CASSPYGGGLANGARWETQYF. The CDR3 nucleotides read TGCGCCAGCAGCCCCTACGGCGGGGGACTAGCGAATGGGGCGCGCTGGGAGACCCAGTACTTC.

This chain links TRBV4-1 with TRBJ2-3; D call uncertain. V dropped 5 bases and J dropped 1 base, with 13 bases sitting between them. Germline values: CDR1 MGHRA, CDR2 YSYEKL. The CDR3 is 15 amino acids. The CDR3 region has the DNA TGCGCCAGCAGCGCCCTAGACTTGGGCACAGATACGCAGTATTTT. This translates into CASSALDLGTDTQYF.

This rearrangement joins TRBV2 to TRBJ2-7; 10 bases fit TRBD1. The germline V gene has CDR1 SNHLY and CDR2 FYNNEI. CDR3 size: 16 residues. V gave up 6 bases and J gave up 4 bases; unmatched junction bases: 12. CDR3 in DNA: TGTGCCAGCAGCGTTGATCCGGGACAGGGGTTTTACGAGCAGTACTTC. Its protein is CASSVDPGQGFYEQYF.

The chain carries TRBV10-1 and TRBJ1-1; 9 nucleotides match TRBD1. The CDR3 spans 14 residues. The V and J ends lost 5 bases and 0 bases, in that order; junction bases with no gene match: 1. CDR1 is WNHNN and CDR2 is SYGVQD in the germline V gene (reference sequence). CDR3 sequence reads: CASSTGGMNTEAFF. CDR3 DNA: TGCGCCAGCAGTACAGGGGGCATGAACACTGAAGCTTTCTTT.

V gene TRBV15 combines with J gene TRBJ1-6; TRBD1 matches 9 bases. Per the germline V gene, CDR1 is LNHNV and CDR2 is YYDKDF (reference sequence). The CDR3 sequence is 16 residues long. Trimming at V came to 0 bases and at J to 7 bases, leaving 4 bases not matched to a gene. The DNA of the CDR3 is TGTGCCACCAGCAGAGATTCCGGGACAGGGAATTCACCCCTCCACTTT. Translating it yields CATSRDSGTGNSPLHF.